Detailed here is one T cell receptor beta chain. Its target is unknown. Using immunoSEQ multiplex PCR, the repertoire was profiled, and TCRdb retains in-frame clones only, with some absent. The table has about 28,000 clones, around 80% seen once. This entry is derived from a study of T cell responses to AZD1222 COVID-19 vaccine. Study-wide findings and caveats: Clonal diversity was possibly underestimated, and the donors were mostly white British, with more females. Targeting of unmutated variant regions was reportedly seen in nearly half of spike-specific TCRs.

Germline CDR1 and CDR2: LNHDA and SQIVND (reference sequence). The CDR3 loop spans 14 amino acids. The V gene lost 7 bases and the J gene lost 2 bases, with 9 bases spanning the gap. The starting material was peripheral blood, obtained on day 0 of AZD1222 vaccination. This chain joins TRBV19 and TRBJ2-6; D is unresolved. This receptor was obtained from an adult in good health. The CDR3 nucleotides read TGTGCCAGTATCCCAAGGGCTGGGGCCAACGTCCTGACTTTC. Encoded protein: CASIPRAGANVLTF.